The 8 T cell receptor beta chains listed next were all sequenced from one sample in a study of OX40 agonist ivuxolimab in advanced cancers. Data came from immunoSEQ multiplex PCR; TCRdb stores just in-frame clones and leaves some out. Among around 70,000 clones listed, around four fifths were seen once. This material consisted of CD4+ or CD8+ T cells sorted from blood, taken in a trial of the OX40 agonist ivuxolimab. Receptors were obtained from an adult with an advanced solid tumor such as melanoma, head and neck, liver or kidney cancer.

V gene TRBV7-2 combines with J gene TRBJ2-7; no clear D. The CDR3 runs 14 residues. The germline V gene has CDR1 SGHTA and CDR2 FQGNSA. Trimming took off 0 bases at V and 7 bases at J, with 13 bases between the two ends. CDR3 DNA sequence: TGTGCCAGCAGCTTAGCCAACCCCGGGTGGGAGCAGTACTTC. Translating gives CASSLANPGWEQYF.

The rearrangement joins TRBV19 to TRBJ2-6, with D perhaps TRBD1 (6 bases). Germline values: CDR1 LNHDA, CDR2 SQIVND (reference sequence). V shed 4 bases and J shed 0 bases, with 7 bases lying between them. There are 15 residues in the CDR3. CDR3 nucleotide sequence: TGTGCCAGTAGTACAGGGGCCTCTGGGGCCAACGTCCTGACTTTC. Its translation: CASSTGASGANVLTF.

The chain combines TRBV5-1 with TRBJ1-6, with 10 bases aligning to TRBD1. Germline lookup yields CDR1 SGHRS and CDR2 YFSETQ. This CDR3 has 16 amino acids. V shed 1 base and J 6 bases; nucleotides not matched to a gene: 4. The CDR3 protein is CASSLQGTGVNSPLHF. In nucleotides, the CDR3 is TGCGCCAGCAGCTTGCAGGGGACAGGGGTTAATTCACCCCTCCACTTT.

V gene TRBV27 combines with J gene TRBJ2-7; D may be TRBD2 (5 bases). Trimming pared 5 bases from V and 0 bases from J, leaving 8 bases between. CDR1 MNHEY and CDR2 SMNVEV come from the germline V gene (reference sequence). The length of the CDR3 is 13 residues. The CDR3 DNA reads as TGTGCCAGCAGTCCTGGGAGCTCCTACGAGCAGTACTTC. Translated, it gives CASSPGSSYEQYF.

CDR3 amino acids: CASSLRRSDTQYF. The CDR3 DNA follows: TGTGCCAGCAGTCTCCGGAGGTCAGATACGCAGTATTTT. The gene calls are TRBV27 and TRBJ2-3; TRBD2 is a possible D gene (5 bases). The CDR3 extends over 13 amino acids. Germline-derived CDR1 and CDR2 are MNHEY and SMNVEV (reference sequence). Trimming removed 5 bases from V and 4 bases from J, with 10 bases in between.

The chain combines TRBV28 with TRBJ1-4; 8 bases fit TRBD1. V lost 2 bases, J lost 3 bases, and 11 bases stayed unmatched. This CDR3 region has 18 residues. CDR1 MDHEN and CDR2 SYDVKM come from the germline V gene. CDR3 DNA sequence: TGTGCCAGCAGTTTACCCTGGCAGGGGGCAGGGGCTAATGAAAAACTGTTTTTT. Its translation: CASSLPWQGAGANEKLFF.

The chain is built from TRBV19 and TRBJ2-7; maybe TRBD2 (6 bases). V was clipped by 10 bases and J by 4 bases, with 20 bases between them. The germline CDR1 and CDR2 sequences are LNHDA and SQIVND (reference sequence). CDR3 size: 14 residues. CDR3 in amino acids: CATRTPGALYEQYF. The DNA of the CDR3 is TGTGCCACTAGAACCCCGGGAGCCCTTTACGAGCAGTACTTC.

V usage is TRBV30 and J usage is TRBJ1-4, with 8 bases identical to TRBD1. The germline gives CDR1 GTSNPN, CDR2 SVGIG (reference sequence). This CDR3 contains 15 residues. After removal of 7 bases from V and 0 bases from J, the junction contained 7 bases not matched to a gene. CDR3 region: CAFRQGPSTNEKLFF. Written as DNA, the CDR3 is TGTGCCTTTCGACAGGGGCCGTCAACTAATGAAAAACTGTTTTTT.